The 25 T cell receptor beta chains below come from one sample, sequenced in a study of neurological immune-mediated disorders. TCRdb redid the calling of the 5' RACE reads with MiXCR, one entry per CDR3 protein. The sample lists about 52,000 distinct CDR3 sequences; 3.8% were seen once. Sequenced input: PBMCs. All receptors derive from a man aged 55-75 years with multiple sclerosis.

This clonotype was picked up many times. This may stem from a read error, because a much larger clone lies one nucleotide away. Because the CDR3 is missing its conserved closing phenylalanine or tryptophan, this is likely a read error. The V call is TRBV12-3 or TRBV12-4, the J call TRBJ1-2; 11 nucleotides match TRBD1. The CDR3 spans 13 residues. The trim removed 4 bases at V and 7 bases at J, leaving 2 bases unmatched. The CDR3 region has the DNA TGTGCCAGCAGTTGGACAGGGGGCAGTGGCTACACCTGC. Amino acids: CASSWTGGSGYTC.

This clonotype has at least ten counts. This chain joins TRBV19 and TRBJ1-1; no definite D call. The CDR3 runs 12 residues. Germline loops: CDR1 LNHDA, CDR2 SQIVND (reference sequence). V was clipped by 7 bases and J by 4 bases, with 10 bases between them. The CDR3: CASTGFGTEAFF. CDR3 DNA sequence: TGTGCCAGTACGGGGTTCGGCACTGAAGCTTTCTTT.

This clonotype occurred many times. The chain employs TRBV19 and TRBJ2-5, with 11 bases matching TRBD2. This CDR3 comprises 14 residues. Trimming took 6 bases from V and 5 from J; bases not matched to a gene: 5. Per germline, CDR1 LNHDA and CDR2 SQIVND (reference sequence). The CDR3, as DNA: TGTGCCAGTAGCCCTACTAGCGGGGGCGAGACCCAGTACTTC. The encoded protein is CASSPTSGGETQYF.

This clonotype was seen at least ten times. The chain carries TRBV6-5 and TRBJ1-6; 12 nucleotides agree with TRBD1. With 5 bases clipped from V and 10 bases from J, the junction kept 9 bases outside the gene matches. Germline lookup yields CDR1 MNHEY and CDR2 SVGAGI. The CDR3 extends over 16 amino acids. The CDR3 sequence is CASSNPGQGAGSPLHF. The CDR3 DNA sequence: TGTGCCAGCAGTAACCCGGGACAGGGGGCAGGGTCACCCCTCCACTTT.

This clonotype was recorded at least ten times. The chain couples TRBV10-3 to TRBJ1-1, with D possibly being TRBD1 (5 bases). The germline V gene encodes CDR1 ENHRY and CDR2 SYGVKD. The CDR3 contains 14 residues. The ends were cut back, 0 bases at V and 6 bases at J, with 11 bases in the middle. CDR3 in DNA: TGTGCCATCAGTGAGTCGGGTGGGGCGTCTGAAGCTTTCTTT. Its translation is CAISESGGASEAFF.

In its sample, this clonotype was seen many times. The chain links TRBV5-1 to TRBJ1-6; D is unclear. V lost 2 bases, J lost 7 bases, and 7 bases lay in between. The CDR3 is 13 residues long. Germline V gene data show CDR1 as SGHRS and CDR2 as YFSETQ. DNA for the CDR3: TGCGCCAGCAGCTTCCGGGAGAATTCACCCCTCCACTTT. It codes for CASSFRENSPLHF.

In its sample, this clonotype was seen a few times. The chain links TRBV19 to TRBJ1-1, with TRBD1 as a possible D gene (6 bases). This CDR3 contains 17 residues. The V end lost 7 bases, the J end lost 1 base, and 22 bases lay between the germline ends. Germline lookup yields CDR1 LNHDA and CDR2 SQIVND (reference sequence). CDR3: CASTPFRGGSGNTEAFF. CDR3 nucleotides: TGTGCCAGTACCCCTTTCCGAGGGGGTAGCGGGAACACTGAAGCTTTCTTT.

This clonotype was detected many times. The chain recombines TRBV28 with TRBJ2-7, with D tentatively TRBD2 (7 bases). Germline assignment: CDR1 MDHEN and CDR2 SYDVKM. The length of the CDR3 is 18 residues. V lost 2 bases and J 5 bases, leaving 25 bases between the germline ends. CDR3 region: CASSLGGGGGGGINEQYF. CDR3 coding DNA: TGTGCCAGCAGTTTAGGTGGGGGCGGTGGCGGGGGCATCAACGAGCAGTACTTC.

This clonotype was seen at least ten times. The chain is built from TRBV10-3 and TRBJ2-1, with D unresolved. Trimming took off 2 bases at V and 3 bases at J, with 8 bases between the two ends. Germline CDR1 is ENHRY and CDR2 is SYGVKD. This CDR3 has 14 residues. In DNA, the CDR3 is TGTGCCATCAGTGAGGTCCGGGTCTACAATGAGCAGTTCTTC. The encoded protein is CAISEVRVYNEQFF.

This clonotype was detected many times. The chain has TRBV20-1 and TRBJ2-4; D might be TRBD1 (6 bases). Deletions cut 6 bases from V and 8 bases from J, with 23 bases between. The germline CDR1 and CDR2 sequences are DFQATT and SNEGSKA (reference sequence). The CDR3 covers 15 residues. CDR3 amino acids: CSAPDRPGMNDIQYF. The CDR3 DNA reads as TGCAGTGCGCCAGACAGGCCGGGAATGAACGACATTCAGTACTTC.

About this clonotype itself: The junction shows a germline mismatch at one end, possibly a read error. The DNA of the CDR3 is TGTGTCAGCATCCGCGGCCGGGGTCCCGGGGAGCTGTTTTTT. The encoded protein is CVSIRGRGPGELFF. The chain joins TRBV28 to TRBJ2-2; perhaps TRBD2 as D (5 bases). The germline gives CDR1 MDHEN, CDR2 SYDVKM. The CDR3 length is 14 residues.

This clonotype was observed at least ten times. This sequence joins TRBV5-1 and TRBJ1-1; D is unresolved. The germline V gene has CDR1 SGHRS and CDR2 YFSETQ. V was shortened by 4 bases and J by 1 base, with 14 bases between the two germline ends. This CDR3 has 15 residues. The DNA for the CDR3 is TGCGCCAGCAGCCTCCGCTCCAGCGGGAACACTGAAGCTTTCTTT. Amino acid sequence: CASSLRSSGNTEAFF. Variable domain in full (rest from reference TRBV5-1 and TRBJ1-1): KAGVTQTPRYLIKTRGQQVTLSCSPISGHRSVSWYQQTPGQGLQFLFEYFSETQRNKGNFPGRFSGRQFSNSRSEMNVSTLELGDSALYLCASSLRSSGNTEAFFGQGTRLTVV.

This clonotype was counted at least ten times. The chain uses TRBV5-4 and TRBJ1-2; D gene uncertain. The CDR3 loop spans 13 amino acids. CDR1 is SGHNT, CDR2 YYREEE, per germline (reference sequence). The V end was cut by 0 bases, the J end by 8 bases, with 11 bases between. The CDR3: CASSLDESQGYTF. The DNA for the CDR3 is TGTGCCAGCAGCTTGGATGAGAGCCAGGGCTACACCTTC.

In its sample, this clonotype was seen a few times. This may arise from a read error, as a much more abundant clone is one base away. This likely comes from a read error, as the CDR3 has no conserved phenylalanine or tryptophan at its end. The gene calls are TRBV12-3 or TRBV12-4 and TRBJ1-1; D uncertain. V was clipped by 1 base and J by 3 bases, with 6 bases between them. There are 13 residues in the CDR3. The CDR3 spells CASSLGRDTEAFC. In nucleotides, the CDR3 is TGTGCCAGCAGTTTAGGCCGGGACACTGAAGCTTTCTGT.

The genes are TRBV25-1 and TRBJ1-1, with TRBD1 matching over 8 bases. Trimming cost V 3 bases and J 11 bases; bases outside gene matches: 8. Germline V gene sequence: CDR1 MGHDK, CDR2 SYGVNS. The CDR3 is 13 amino acids. CDR3 DNA sequence: TGTGCCAGCAGTGACCGCAGGACAGGGAGCGCTTTCTTT. As protein: CASSDRRTGSAFF.

This clonotype was recorded at least ten times. The chain combines TRBV2 with TRBJ1-5; D gene uncertain. CDR3 length equals 14 residues. The germline V gene has CDR1 SNHLY and CDR2 FYNNEI. V was shortened by 7 bases and J by 1 base, with 11 bases between the two germline ends. The CDR3 loop is CASMKEVSNQPQHF. DNA of the CDR3: TGTGCCAGCATGAAGGAAGTAAGCAATCAGCCCCAGCATTTT. Full variable domain (rest looked up from reference TRBV2 and TRBJ1-5): EPEVTQTPSHQVTQMGQEVILRCVPISNHLYFYWYRQILGQKVEFLVSFYNNEISEKSEIFDDQFSVERPDGSNFTLKIRSTKLEDSAMYFCASMKEVSNQPQHFGDGTRLSIL.

This clonotype has a count of ten or more. The chain employs TRBV28 and TRBJ2-7; D gene ambiguous. Trimming took off 7 bases at V and 2 bases at J, with 12 bases between the two ends. CDR3 length equals 13 residues. Looked up from germline, CDR1 is MDHEN and CDR2 is SYDVKM. CDR3 protein: CASTQLIPYEQYF. CDR3 sequence (DNA): TGTGCCAGCACCCAATTAATTCCCTACGAGCAGTACTTC.

This clonotype was detected many times. The chain links TRBV19 to TRBJ2-5, with no clear D. The CDR3 runs to 11 residues. The V gene's germline CDR1 is LNHDA and CDR2 SQIVND (reference sequence). The V end lost 3 bases, the J end lost 1 base, and 0 bases lay between the germline ends. CDR3 nucleotide sequence: TGTGCCAGTAGTATCCAAGAGACCCAGTACTTC. Protein: CASSIQETQYF.

This clonotype occurred a few times. The chain links TRBV20-1 to TRBJ2-1, with 8 positions matching TRBD2. Looked up from germline, CDR1 is DFQATT and CDR2 is SNEGSKA (reference sequence). The CDR3 totals 13 residues. J lost 4 bases, V lost 6 bases, and 5 bases had no gene match. CDR3 DNA: TGCAGTGCCCGACGGGGGGGATACAATGAGCAGTTCTTC. Encoded protein: CSARRGGYNEQFF.

This clonotype was detected only once. This sequence joins TRBV3-1 and TRBJ2-3; D call uncertain. V lost 7 bases, J lost 3 bases, and 17 bases lay in between. The V gene's germline CDR1 is LGHDT and CDR2 YNNKEL (reference sequence). This CDR3 spans 15 amino acids. The CDR3 region has the DNA TGTGCCAGCAACCAGAACGGGTTCAGTACAGATACGCAGTATTTT. Its translation: CASNQNGFSTDTQYF.

This clonotype showed up many times. The chain recombines TRBV5-1 with TRBJ2-1; TRBD2 might be the D (5 bases). The ends were cut back, 4 bases at V and 0 bases at J, with 14 bases in the middle. The CDR3 loop spans 16 amino acids. Germline CDR1 SGHRS, CDR2 YFSETQ. CDR3 bases: TGCGCCAGCAGCCCATACGGTGAGGGCTCCTACAATGAGCAGTTCTTC. Protein sequence: CASSPYGEGSYNEQFF.

In this sample, this clonotype turned up a few times. The rearrangement joins TRBV20-1 to TRBJ2-5; 9 bases map to TRBD2. Germline V CDR1 and CDR2: DFQATT, SNEGSKA (reference sequence). The CDR3 is 15 residues long. The ends lost 6 bases at V and 5 bases at J; junction bases unmatched: 13. CDR3 nucleotides: TGCAGTGCGGGAGCTCGTAGCGGGAGCGCCGAGACCCAGTACTTC. Amino acids: CSAGARSGSAETQYF.

This clonotype was counted at least ten times. V gene TRBV20-1 combines with J gene TRBJ2-2; 7 bases map to TRBD2. This CDR3 is 11 amino acids long. Germline CDR1 and CDR2: DFQATT and SNEGSKA (reference sequence). In DNA, the CDR3 is TGCAGCGCGGCGGGAGCCGGGGAGCTGTTTTTT. Its protein is CSAAGAGELFF.

This clonotype was recorded at least ten times. The rearrangement joins TRBV27 to TRBJ2-7; TRBD1 matches 9 bases. Germline V CDR1 and CDR2: MNHEY, SMNVEV (reference sequence). The length of the CDR3 is 15 residues. Losses at the gene ends were 4 bases for V and 6 bases for J; bases not matched to a gene: 10. The DNA of the CDR3 is TGTGCCAGCAGTTCATCCGGGACAGGGAGGCGCGAGCAGTACTTC. It specifies CASSSSGTGRREQYF.

This clonotype was picked up many times. The chain uses TRBV20-1 and TRBJ2-7, with 7 bases fitting TRBD2. V lost 3 bases, J lost 4 bases, and 9 bases stayed unmatched. The CDR3 has 14 amino acids. Germline CDR1 and CDR2: DFQATT and SNEGSKA (reference sequence). The CDR3 bases are TGCAGTGCTAGGGTTCCCCAGCGGGGTTACGAGCAGTACTTC. It codes for CSARVPQRGYEQYF.